The source of this TCR beta chain is a study of regulatory T cells in long-lasting Graves disease. This clonotype was observed a few times. The TCR beta library used iRepertoire HTBI primers with Arm-PCR amplification of CDR3. MiXCR was run by TCRdb on the multiplex PCR reads, yielding one entry per CDR3 protein. The sample includes fewer than 650,000 distinct CDR3 sequences, 16% seen only once; the top ten take 18%. Time point defined: newly diagnosed GD, antithyroid drugs for less than 3 months. Making the TCR library involved RNA that had been extracted from PBMCs. This CDR3 has 15 amino acids. Germline V gene data show CDR1 as MDHEN and CDR2 as SYDVKM. V lost 3 bases and J lost 4, with 15 bases in between. The same sample was also used in a study of T cells in Graves' hyperthyroidism and ophthalmopathy. That report adds: Carried out on the TCR CDR3, a first-round RT-PCR used the HTBI primer set. Also found in blood were most expanded thyroid clonotypes above 0.001.

The receptor was derived from a woman aged 25 to 45 with Graves disease. Sequencing was performed on peripheral blood mononuclear cells (PBMCs), taken at new diagnosis, from a patient treated with antithyroid drugs. The gene calls are TRBV28 and TRBJ1-2, with D perhaps TRBD1 (6 bases). This chain's CDR3 is CASSFWGAGAYGYTF. CDR3 DNA: TGTGCCAGCAGTTTTTGGGGAGCGGGGGCCTATGGCTACACCTTC.